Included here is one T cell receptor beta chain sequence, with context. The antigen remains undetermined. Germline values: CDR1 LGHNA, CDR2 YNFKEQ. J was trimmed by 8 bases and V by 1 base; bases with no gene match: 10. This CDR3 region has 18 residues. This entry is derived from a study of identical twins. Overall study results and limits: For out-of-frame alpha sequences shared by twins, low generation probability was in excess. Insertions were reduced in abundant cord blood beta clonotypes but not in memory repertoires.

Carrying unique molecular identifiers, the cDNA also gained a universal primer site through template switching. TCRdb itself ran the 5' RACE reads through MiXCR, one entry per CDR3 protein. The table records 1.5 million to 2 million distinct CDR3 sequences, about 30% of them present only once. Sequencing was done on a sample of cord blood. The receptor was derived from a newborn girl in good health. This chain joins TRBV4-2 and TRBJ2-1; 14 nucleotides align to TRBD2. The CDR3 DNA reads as TGTGCCAGCAGCCAAGCCCTTCGACTAGCGGGGGGGCTCGATGAGCAGTTCTTC. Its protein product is CASSQALRLAGGLDEQFF.